This T cell receptor (beta chain) came from a study of T cell repertoires in aging, cancer and after chemotherapy. For the study at large: Six age groups, ranging from 30 or younger to 70 or older, included the donors. Glioblastoma patients receiving temozolomide-based therapy gave paired samples before and after chemotherapy. Study results and caveats: Median generation probability rose over the chemotherapy interval in each cancer cohort, suggesting rebound thymic output.

TRB rearrangements spanning V, D and J were amplified using mixed TRB-A/B primers. TCRdb redid the calling of the multiplex PCR reads with MiXCR, one entry per CDR3 protein. Of a few thousand distinct CDR3 sequences in the sample, about 45% are singletons; the top ten hold 3% to 3.5%. A remark on this clonotype: Its cognate antigen is unknown.

TCR beta rearrangements were amplified from peripheral blood genomic DNA. Germline CDR1 reads MNHNS; CDR2 reads SASEGT. Losses at the gene ends were 7 bases for V and 7 bases for J; bases not matched to a gene: 11. The CDR3 loop spans 15 amino acids. This receptor was obtained from a human donor with a solid tumor. The sample taken for sequencing was blood. This chain connects TRBV6-1 to TRBJ1-4; 8 nucleotides align to TRBD1. The CDR3 loop reads CASNIYRGSPEKLFF. The CDR3 nucleotides are TGTGCCAGCAATATTTACAGGGGGAGCCCTGAAAAACTGTTTTTT.